The rows below give T cell receptor beta chains drawn from one sample of a study of T-cell reconstitution after alpha-beta-depleted transplantation in children. TCRdb redid the calling of the PCR reads with MiXCR, one entry per CDR3 protein. Counted here are 300,000 to 400,000 distinct CDR3 sequences, roughly 17% occurring once; the ten biggest clones make up around 38%. Sequenced here: PBMCs, mostly from graft donor cells, sampled 360 days after TCRalphabeta/CD19-depleted stem cell transplant. Source of these receptors: a male patient between 2 and 10 years old who had a stem cell transplant for acute lymphoblastic leukemia, so the T cells may come from the graft donor. Both conserved end residues are part of each CDR3. A D gene is named only where the DNA matches it firmly. Size values are once, few and many counts, or a class for expanded clones, and some rows have none.

CDR3aa: CSANRDVNEKLFF
abundance: -
j_gene: TRBJ1-4
v_gene: TRBV20-1
d_gene: -

CDR3aa: CASSSLGGNTIYF
abundance: few
j_gene: TRBJ1-3
v_gene: TRBV5-1
d_gene: -

CDR3aa: CASSQDKMGRAGELFF
abundance: -
j_gene: TRBJ2-2
v_gene: TRBV4-3
d_gene: -

CDR3aa: CASRGGTSGSVADTQYF
abundance: -
j_gene: TRBJ2-3
v_gene: TRBV28
d_gene: TRBD2

CDR3aa: CASSPLWTEGYGYTF
abundance: few
j_gene: TRBJ1-2
v_gene: TRBV6-2/TRBV6-3
d_gene: -

CDR3aa: CASMFNTGELFF
abundance: many
j_gene: TRBJ2-2
v_gene: TRBV12-3/TRBV12-4
d_gene: -

CDR3aa: CASSVGVSYEQYF
abundance: many
j_gene: TRBJ2-7
v_gene: TRBV9
d_gene: -

CDR3aa: CASSLDSWPYEQYF
abundance: few
j_gene: TRBJ2-7
v_gene: TRBV9
d_gene: -

CDR3aa: CASSQNRRDREHIQYF
abundance: once
j_gene: TRBJ2-4
v_gene: TRBV4-2
d_gene: TRBD1

CDR3aa: CSGLGTETYNEQFF
abundance: few
j_gene: TRBJ2-1
v_gene: TRBV29-1
d_gene: -

CDR3aa: CASRRERADTQYF
abundance: -
j_gene: TRBJ2-3
v_gene: TRBV5-1
d_gene: -

CDR3aa: CASSLASRQGTIYF
abundance: -
j_gene: TRBJ1-3
v_gene: TRBV7-2
d_gene: TRBD1

CDR3aa: CASSPSGGAEAFF
abundance: few
j_gene: TRBJ1-1
v_gene: TRBV7-3
d_gene: TRBD1

CDR3aa: CAITRDLKGTGELFF
abundance: -
j_gene: TRBJ2-2
v_gene: TRBV10-3
d_gene: -